This T cell receptor (beta chain) originates from a study of blood T cell repertoires in COVID-19. About the research overall: T cells, B-cell-depleted T cells, or PBMCs supplied cDNA or gDNA.

TCRdb's copy holds only in-frame clones and misses some; the assay was immunoSEQ multiplex PCR. The repertoire holds 13,000 or so clones, with 90% as singletons. With 5 bases clipped from V and 3 bases from J, the junction kept 2 bases outside the gene matches. This CDR3 is built from 13 residues. Germline CDR1 is WNHNN and CDR2 is SYGVQD (reference sequence). The TCR sequence derives from a man aged 65 to 85 with active COVID-19. V usage is TRBV10-1 and J usage is TRBJ1-2; the match to TRBD1 covers 8 bases. Material for sequencing was peripheral blood. CDR3 nucleotide sequence: TGCGCCAGCAGTATGACAGGGGACTATGGCTACACCTTC. Translating gives CASSMTGDYGYTF.